This T cell receptor beta chain was identified in a study of T cells in tuberculosis. The wider study: IGRA-negative adolescents, IGRA-positive adolescents with latent tuberculosis and adults with active tuberculosis formed this South African cohort.

Germline-derived CDR1 and CDR2 are WNHNN and SYGVQD (reference sequence). Trimming cost V 3 bases and J 2 bases, with 7 bases left between them. The CDR3 is made up of 13 amino acids. Sequencing used immunoSEQ multiplex PCR; TCRdb keeps in-frame clones, though not all of them. The sample lists tens of thousands of clones; roughly 90% were seen once. Noted time point: new active TB diagnosis, blood taken before or within 7 days of starting treatment. Tuberculosis was confirmed by positive sputum smear and/or M. tuberculosis culture. The chain employs TRBV10-1 and TRBJ2-5; possibly TRBD1 for D (6 bases). This receptor was taken from an adult with tuberculosis. Sequencing was performed on PBMCs, taken at tuberculosis diagnosis. The DNA for the CDR3 is TGCGCCAGCAGTGACGGACAGCAAGAGACCCAGTACTTC. Translation gives CASSDGQQETQYF.